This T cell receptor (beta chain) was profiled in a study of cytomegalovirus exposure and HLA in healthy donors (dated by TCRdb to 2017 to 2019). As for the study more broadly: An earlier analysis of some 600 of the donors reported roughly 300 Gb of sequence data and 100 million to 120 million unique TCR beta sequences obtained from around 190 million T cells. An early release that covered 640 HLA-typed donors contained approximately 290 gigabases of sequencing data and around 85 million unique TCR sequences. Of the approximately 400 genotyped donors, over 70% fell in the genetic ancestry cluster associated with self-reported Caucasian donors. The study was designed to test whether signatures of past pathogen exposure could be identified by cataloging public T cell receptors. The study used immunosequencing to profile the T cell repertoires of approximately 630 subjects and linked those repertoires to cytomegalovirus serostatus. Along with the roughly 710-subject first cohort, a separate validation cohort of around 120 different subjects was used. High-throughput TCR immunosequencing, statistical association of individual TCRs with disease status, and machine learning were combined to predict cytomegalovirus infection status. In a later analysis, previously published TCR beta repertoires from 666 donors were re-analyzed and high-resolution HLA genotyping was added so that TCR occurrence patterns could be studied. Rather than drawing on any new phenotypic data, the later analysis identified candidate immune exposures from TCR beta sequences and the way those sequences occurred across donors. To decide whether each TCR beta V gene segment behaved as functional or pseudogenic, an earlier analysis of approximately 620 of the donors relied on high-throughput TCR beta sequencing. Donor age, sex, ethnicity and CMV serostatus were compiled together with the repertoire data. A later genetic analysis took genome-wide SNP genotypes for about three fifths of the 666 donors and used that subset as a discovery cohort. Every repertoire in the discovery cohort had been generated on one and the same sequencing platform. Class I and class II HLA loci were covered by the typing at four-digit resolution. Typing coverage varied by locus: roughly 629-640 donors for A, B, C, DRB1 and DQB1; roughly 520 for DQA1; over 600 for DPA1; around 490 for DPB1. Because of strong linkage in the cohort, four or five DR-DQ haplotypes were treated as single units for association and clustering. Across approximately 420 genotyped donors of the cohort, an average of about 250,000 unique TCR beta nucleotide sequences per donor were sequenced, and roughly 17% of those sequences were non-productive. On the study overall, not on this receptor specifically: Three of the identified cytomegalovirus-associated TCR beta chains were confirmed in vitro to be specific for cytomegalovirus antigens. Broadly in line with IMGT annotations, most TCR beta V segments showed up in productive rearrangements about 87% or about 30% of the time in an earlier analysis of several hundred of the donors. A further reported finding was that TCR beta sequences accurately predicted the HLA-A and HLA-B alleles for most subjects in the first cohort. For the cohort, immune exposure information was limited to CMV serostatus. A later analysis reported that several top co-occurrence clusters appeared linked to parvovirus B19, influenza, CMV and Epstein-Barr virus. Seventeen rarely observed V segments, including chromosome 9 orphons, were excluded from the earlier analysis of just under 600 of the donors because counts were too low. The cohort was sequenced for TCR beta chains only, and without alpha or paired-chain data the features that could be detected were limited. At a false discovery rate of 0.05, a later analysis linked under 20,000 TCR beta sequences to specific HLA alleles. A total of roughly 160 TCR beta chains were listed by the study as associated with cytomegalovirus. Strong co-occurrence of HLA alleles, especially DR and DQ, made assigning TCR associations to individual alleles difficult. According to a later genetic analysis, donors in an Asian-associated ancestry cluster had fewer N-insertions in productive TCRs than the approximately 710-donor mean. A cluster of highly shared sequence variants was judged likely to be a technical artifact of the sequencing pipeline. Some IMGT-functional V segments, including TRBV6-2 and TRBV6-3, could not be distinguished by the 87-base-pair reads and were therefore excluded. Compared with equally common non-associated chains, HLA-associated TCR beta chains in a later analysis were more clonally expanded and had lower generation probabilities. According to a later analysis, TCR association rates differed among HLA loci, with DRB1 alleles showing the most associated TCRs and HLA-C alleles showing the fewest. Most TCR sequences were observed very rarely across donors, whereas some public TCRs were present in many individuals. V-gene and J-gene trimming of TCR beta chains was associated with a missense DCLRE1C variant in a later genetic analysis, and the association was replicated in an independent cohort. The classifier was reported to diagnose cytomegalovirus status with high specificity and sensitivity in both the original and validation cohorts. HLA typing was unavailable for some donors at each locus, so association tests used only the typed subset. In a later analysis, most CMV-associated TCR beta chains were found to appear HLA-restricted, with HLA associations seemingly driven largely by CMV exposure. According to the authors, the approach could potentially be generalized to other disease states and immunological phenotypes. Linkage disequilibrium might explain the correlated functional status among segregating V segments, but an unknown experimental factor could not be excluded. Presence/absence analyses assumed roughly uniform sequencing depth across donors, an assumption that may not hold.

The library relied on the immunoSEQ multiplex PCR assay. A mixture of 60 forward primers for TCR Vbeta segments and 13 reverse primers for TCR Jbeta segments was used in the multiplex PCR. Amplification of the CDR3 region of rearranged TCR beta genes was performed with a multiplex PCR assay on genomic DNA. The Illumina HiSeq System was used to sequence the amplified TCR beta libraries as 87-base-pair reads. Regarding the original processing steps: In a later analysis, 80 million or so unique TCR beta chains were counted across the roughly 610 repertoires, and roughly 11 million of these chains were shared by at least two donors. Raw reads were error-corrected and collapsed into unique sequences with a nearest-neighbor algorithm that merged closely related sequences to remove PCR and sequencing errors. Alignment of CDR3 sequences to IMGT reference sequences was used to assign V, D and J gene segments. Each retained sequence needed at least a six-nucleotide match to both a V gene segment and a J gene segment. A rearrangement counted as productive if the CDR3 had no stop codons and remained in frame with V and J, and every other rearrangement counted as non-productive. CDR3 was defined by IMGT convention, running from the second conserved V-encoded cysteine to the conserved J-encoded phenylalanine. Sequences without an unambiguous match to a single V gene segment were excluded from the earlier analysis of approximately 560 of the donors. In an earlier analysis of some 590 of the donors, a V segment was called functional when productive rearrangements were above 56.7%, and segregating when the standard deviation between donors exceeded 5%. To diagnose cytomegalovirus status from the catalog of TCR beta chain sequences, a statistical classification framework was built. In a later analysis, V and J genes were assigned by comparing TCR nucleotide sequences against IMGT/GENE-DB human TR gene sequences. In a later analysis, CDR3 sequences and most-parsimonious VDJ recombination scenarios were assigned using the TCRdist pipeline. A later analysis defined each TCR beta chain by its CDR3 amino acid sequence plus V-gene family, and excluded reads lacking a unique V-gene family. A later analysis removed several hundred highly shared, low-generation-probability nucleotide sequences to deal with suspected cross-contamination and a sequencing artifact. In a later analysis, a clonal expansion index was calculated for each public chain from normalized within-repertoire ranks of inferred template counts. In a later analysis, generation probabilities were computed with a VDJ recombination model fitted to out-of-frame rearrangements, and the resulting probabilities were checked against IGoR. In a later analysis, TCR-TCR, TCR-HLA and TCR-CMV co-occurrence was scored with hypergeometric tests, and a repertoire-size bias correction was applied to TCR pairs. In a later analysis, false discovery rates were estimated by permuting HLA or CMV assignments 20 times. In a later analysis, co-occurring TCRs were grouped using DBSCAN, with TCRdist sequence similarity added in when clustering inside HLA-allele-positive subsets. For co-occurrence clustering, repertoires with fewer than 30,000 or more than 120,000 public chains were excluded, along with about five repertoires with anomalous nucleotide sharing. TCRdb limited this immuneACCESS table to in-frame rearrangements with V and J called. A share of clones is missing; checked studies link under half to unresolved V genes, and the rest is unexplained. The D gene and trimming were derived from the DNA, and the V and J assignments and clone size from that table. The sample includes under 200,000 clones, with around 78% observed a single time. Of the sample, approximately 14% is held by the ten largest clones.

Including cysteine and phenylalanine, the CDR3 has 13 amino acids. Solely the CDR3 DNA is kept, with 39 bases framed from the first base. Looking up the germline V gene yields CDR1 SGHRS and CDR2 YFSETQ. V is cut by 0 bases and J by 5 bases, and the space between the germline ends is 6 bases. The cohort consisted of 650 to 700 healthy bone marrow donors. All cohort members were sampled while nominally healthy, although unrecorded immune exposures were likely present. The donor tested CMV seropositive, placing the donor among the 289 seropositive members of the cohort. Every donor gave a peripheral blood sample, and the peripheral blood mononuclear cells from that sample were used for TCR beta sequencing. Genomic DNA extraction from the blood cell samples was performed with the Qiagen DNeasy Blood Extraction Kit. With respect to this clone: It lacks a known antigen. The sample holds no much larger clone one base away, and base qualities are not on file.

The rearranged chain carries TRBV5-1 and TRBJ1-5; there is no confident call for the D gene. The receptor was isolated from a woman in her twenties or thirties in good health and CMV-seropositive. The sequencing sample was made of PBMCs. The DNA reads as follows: TGCGCCAGCAGCTTGGAGAGCGATCAGCCCCAGCATTTT. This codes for CASSLESDQPQHF. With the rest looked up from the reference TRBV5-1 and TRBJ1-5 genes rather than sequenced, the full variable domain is KAGVTQTPRYLIKTRGQQVTLSCSPISGHRSVSWYQQTPGQGLQFLFEYFSETQRNKGNFPGRFSGRQFSNSRSEMNVSTLELGDSALYLCASSLESDQPQHFGDGTRLSIL.